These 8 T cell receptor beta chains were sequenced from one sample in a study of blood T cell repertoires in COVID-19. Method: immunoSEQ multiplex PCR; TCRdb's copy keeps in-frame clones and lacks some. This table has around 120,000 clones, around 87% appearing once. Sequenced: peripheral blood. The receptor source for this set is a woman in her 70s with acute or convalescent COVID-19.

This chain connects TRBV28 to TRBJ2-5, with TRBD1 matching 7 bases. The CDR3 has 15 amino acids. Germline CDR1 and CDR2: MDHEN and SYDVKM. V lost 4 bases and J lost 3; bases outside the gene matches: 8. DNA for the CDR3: TGTGCCAGCAGTTCTTCCGGGACAGTTGAAGAGACCCAGTACTTC. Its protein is CASSSSGTVEETQYF. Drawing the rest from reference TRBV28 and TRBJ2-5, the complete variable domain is DVKVTQSSRYLVKRTGEKVFLECVQDMDHENMFWYRQDPGLGLRLIYFSYDVKMKEKGDIPEGYSVSREKKERFSLILESASTNQTSMYLCASSSSGTVEETQYFGPGTRLLVL.

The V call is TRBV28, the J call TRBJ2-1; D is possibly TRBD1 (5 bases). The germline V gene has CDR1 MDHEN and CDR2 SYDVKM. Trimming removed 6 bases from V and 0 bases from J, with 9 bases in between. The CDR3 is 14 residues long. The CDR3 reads CASRPDNSYNEQFF. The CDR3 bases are TGTGCCAGCAGACCGGACAACTCCTACAATGAGCAGTTCTTC.

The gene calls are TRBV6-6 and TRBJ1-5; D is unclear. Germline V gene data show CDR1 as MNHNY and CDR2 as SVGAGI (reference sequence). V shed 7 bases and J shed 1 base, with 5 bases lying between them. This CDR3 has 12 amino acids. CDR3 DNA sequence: TGTGCCAGCAAGCGAAGCAATCAGCCCCAGCATTTT. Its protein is CASKRSNQPQHF.

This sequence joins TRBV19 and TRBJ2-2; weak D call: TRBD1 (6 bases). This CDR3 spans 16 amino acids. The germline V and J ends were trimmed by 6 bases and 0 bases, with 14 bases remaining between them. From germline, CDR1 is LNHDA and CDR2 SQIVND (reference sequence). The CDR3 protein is CASSNRAIANTGELFF. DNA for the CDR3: TGTGCCAGTAGCAACAGGGCCATCGCGAACACCGGGGAGCTGTTTTTT. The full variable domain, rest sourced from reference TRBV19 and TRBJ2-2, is DGGITQSPKYLFRKEGQNVTLSCEQNLNHDAMYWYRQDPGQGLRLIYYSQIVNDFQKGDIAEGYSVSREKKESFPLTVTSAQKNPTAFYLCASSNRAIANTGELFFGEGSRLTVL.

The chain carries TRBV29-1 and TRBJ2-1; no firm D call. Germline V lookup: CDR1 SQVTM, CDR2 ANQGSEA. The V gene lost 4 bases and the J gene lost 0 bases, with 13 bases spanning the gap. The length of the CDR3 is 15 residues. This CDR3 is CSVAPRMSSYNEQFF. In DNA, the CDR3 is TGCAGCGTTGCTCCGAGGATGAGCTCCTACAATGAGCAGTTCTTC.

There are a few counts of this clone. The CDR3 DNA reads TGCGCCAGCAGCTTGGGAGGACAGGGCCTCATGAACACTGAAGCTTTCTTT. Protein: CASSLGGQGLMNTEAFF. V and J are TRBV5-1 and TRBJ1-1; TRBD1 agrees at 8 bases. This CDR3 comprises 17 residues. CDR1 is SGHRS, CDR2 YFSETQ, per germline. V was clipped by 0 bases and J by 0 bases; unmatched bases: 7.

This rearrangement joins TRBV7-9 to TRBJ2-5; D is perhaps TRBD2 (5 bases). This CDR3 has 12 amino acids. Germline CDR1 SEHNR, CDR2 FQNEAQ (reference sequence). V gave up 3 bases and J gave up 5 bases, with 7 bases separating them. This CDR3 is CASSFGGETQYF. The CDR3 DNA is TGTGCCAGCAGCTTCGGCGGGGAGACCCAGTACTTC.

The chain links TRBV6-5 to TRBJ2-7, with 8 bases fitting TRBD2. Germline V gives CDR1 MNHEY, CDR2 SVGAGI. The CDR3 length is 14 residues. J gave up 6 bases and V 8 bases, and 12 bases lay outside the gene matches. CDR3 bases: TGTGCCAGCGGCGCCGCGGATAGCGGGGTCGAGCAGTACTTC. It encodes CASGAADSGVEQYF.